Below are 21 T cell receptor beta chains sequenced from a single sample in a study of T cell responses to AZD1222 COVID-19 vaccine. Data came from immunoSEQ multiplex PCR; TCRdb stores just in-frame clones and leaves some out. The table has about 110,000 clones, 75% to 90% seen once; the top ten hold 35% to 45%. The sequencing used peripheral blood, collected 28 days after the second AZD1222 dose. The receptors were gathered from an adult who received the AZD1222 COVID-19 vaccine.

This clone has only a few counts. The DNA for the CDR3 is TGTGCCACCTTGAGGGCGCCCTACGAGCAGTACTTC. This sequence encodes CATLRAPYEQYF. This sequence joins TRBV6-5 and TRBJ2-7; possibly TRBD2 for D (5 bases). Trimming shortened V by 10 bases and J by 2 bases, and 12 bases separated the two germline ends. CDR3 length: 12 amino acids. The germline V gene encodes CDR1 MNHEY and CDR2 SVGAGI.

V usage is TRBV12-3 or TRBV12-4 and J usage is TRBJ2-7; D not resolved. This CDR3 has 11 amino acids. The V gene lost 2 bases and the J gene lost 7 bases, with 6 bases spanning the gap. The CDR3 DNA sequence: TGTGCCAGCAGTTTATACCGAGAGCAGTACTTC. Its translation is CASSLYREQYF.

The chain joins TRBV28 to TRBJ1-2; D remains unclear. Trimming pared 6 bases from V and 7 bases from J, leaving 12 bases between. This CDR3 is built from 12 residues. Germline V gives CDR1 MDHEN, CDR2 SYDVKM. The CDR3 nucleotides read TGTGCCAGCAGGTCCGTCGGGGTTGGCTACACCTTC. It translates to CASRSVGVGYTF.

The V call is TRBV9, the J call TRBJ2-2; D might be TRBD2 (6 bases). Germline lookup yields CDR1 SGDLS and CDR2 YYNGEE. Trimming removed 4 bases at V and 1 base at J, with 14 bases between. The CDR3 consists of 16 residues. CDR3 loop: CASSPRGSGNTGELFF. For the CDR3, the DNA is TGTGCCAGCAGCCCTCGTGGTAGCGGGAACACCGGGGAGCTGTTTTTT.

This clone showed up just once. J is TRBJ1-1 and V is TRBV6-5; 9 nucleotides match TRBD1. The V gene's germline CDR1 is MNHEY and CDR2 SVGAGI. This CDR3 is built from 14 residues. V shed 5 bases, J shed 2 bases, and the junction held 3 bases outside the gene matches. The CDR3 DNA is TGTGCCAGCAGTCCTACAGGGGGCAACACTGAAGCTTTCTTT. The encoded protein is CASSPTGGNTEAFF.

The V call is TRBV18, the J call TRBJ1-3, with 8 bases aligning to TRBD1. V shed 4 bases, J shed 3 bases, and the junction held 11 bases outside the gene matches. The CDR3 contains 17 residues. The germline gives CDR1 KGHSH, CDR2 LQKENI. The DNA of the CDR3 is TGTGCCAGCTCACAAGGGACAGGTGCACCGATTGGAAACACCATATATTTT. Residues: CASSQGTGAPIGNTIYF. Drawing the rest from reference TRBV18 and TRBJ1-3, the complete variable domain is NAGVMQNPRHLVRRRGQEARLRCSPMKGHSHVYWYRQLPEEGLKFMVYLQKENIIDESGMPKERFSAEFPKEGPSILRIQQVVRGDSAAYFCASSQGTGAPIGNTIYFGEGSWLTVV.

The rearrangement joins TRBV3-1 (or the pseudogene TRBV3-2) to TRBJ1-4; no reliable D call. The V end lost 6 bases, the J end lost 8 bases, and 10 bases lay between the germline ends. Germline loops: CDR1 LGHDT, CDR2 YNNKEL (reference sequence). There are 12 residues in the CDR3. This CDR3 is CASSFHREKLFF. The CDR3 DNA reads TGTGCCAGCAGTTTTCACCGGGAAAAACTGTTTTTT.

The chain recombines TRBV6-2 or TRBV6-3 with TRBJ1-5, with 7 bases that match TRBD1. Germline lookup yields CDR1 MNHEY and CDR2 SVGEGT. The CDR3 is 17 amino acids. V was clipped by 0 bases and J by 4 bases; unmatched bases: 9. The DNA for the CDR3 is TGTGCCAGCAGTTACTCAGGGTTAAGGGACAGAAATCAGCCCCAGCATTTT. Translating gives CASSYSGLRDRNQPQHF.

The chain joins TRBV18 to TRBJ1-3; no clear D gene. Per the germline V gene, CDR1 is KGHSH and CDR2 is LQKENI. The V gene lost 3 bases and the J gene lost 10 bases, with 7 bases spanning the gap. CDR3 size: 11 residues. CDR3 nucleotides: TGTGCCAGCTCACCCGCGGAAACCATATATTTT. Translated, it gives CASSPAETIYF. Full variable domain (remainder filled in from reference TRBV18 and TRBJ1-3): NAGVMQNPRHLVRRRGQEARLRCSPMKGHSHVYWYRQLPEEGLKFMVYLQKENIIDESGMPKERFSAEFPKEGPSILRIQQVVRGDSAAYFCASSPAETIYFGEGSWLTVV.

The chain couples TRBV6-5 to TRBJ1-6, with 7 positions matching TRBD1. After removal of 8 bases from V and 10 bases from J, the junction contained 11 bases not matched to a gene. CDR3 length: 14 amino acids. Germline CDR1 reads MNHEY; CDR2 reads SVGAGI. CDR3 bases: TGTGCCAGCGCATCAGGGGGGCTTTGGTCACCCCTCCACTTT. Residues: CASASGGLWSPLHF.

CDR3 protein: CAWSRTGVKRGAGELFF. In nucleotides, the CDR3 is TGTGCCTGGAGTAGGACAGGGGTTAAGAGGGGAGCCGGGGAGCTGTTTTTT. J is TRBJ2-2 and V is TRBV30; the match to TRBD1 covers 9 bases. Germline V lookup: CDR1 GTSNPN, CDR2 SVGIG (reference sequence). The V gene end was trimmed by 2 bases and the J gene end by 6 bases; junction bases not matched to a gene: 13. This CDR3 comprises 17 residues.

This sequence joins TRBV5-1 and TRBJ2-7, with TRBD2 matching 7 bases. This CDR3 is 13 amino acids long. Per germline, CDR1 SGHRS and CDR2 YFSETQ. With 1 base clipped from V and 5 bases from J, the junction kept 3 bases outside the gene matches. CDR3 sequence: CASSLLAENEQYF. The CDR3 DNA reads TGCGCCAGCAGCTTGCTAGCGGAGAACGAGCAGTACTTC.

This chain uses TRBV29-1 with TRBJ1-1, with no clear D. The CDR3 sequence is 11 residues long. V lost 4 bases, J lost 5 bases, and 8 bases lay in between. Germline V CDR1 and CDR2: SQVTM, ANQGSEA. The CDR3 region has the DNA TGCAGCGTTGTGGGGAATACTGAAGCTTTCTTT. This translates into CSVVGNTEAFF.

This sequence joins TRBV20-1 and TRBJ2-7; 8 bases are a match to TRBD2. CDR3 length: 11 residues. The V segment lost 7 bases and the J segment 6 bases; nucleotides outside the gene matches: 5. Germline V gene sequence: CDR1 DFQATT, CDR2 SNEGSKA (reference sequence). CDR3 loop: CSVAGGREQYF. CDR3 sequence (DNA): TGCAGTGTCGCGGGAGGACGCGAGCAGTACTTC.

The chain is built from TRBV7-2 and TRBJ2-1; possible D gene TRBD2, 5 bases. Germline loops: CDR1 SGHTA, CDR2 FQGNSA. The CDR3 has 16 amino acids. The V end lost 5 bases, the J end lost 8 bases, and 22 bases lay between the germline ends. CDR3 sequence: CASSPAWERLMHEQFF. CDR3 coding DNA: TGTGCCAGCAGCCCCGCCTGGGAGCGCTTGATGCATGAGCAGTTCTTC.

The chain employs TRBV11-2 and TRBJ2-5; a weak D match, TRBD2 (6 bases). The CDR3 totals 14 residues. Looked up from germline, CDR1 is SGHAT and CDR2 is FQNNGV. V was trimmed by 2 bases and J by 5 bases, leaving 12 bases between them. This chain's CDR3 is CASSLSWREETQYF. In DNA form, the CDR3 reads TGTGCCAGCAGCTTATCTTGGAGGGAGGAGACCCAGTACTTC.

The chain carries TRBV5-1 and TRBJ2-7, with 10 bases identical to TRBD1. Germline V gene lookup returns CDR1 SGHRS and CDR2 YFSETQ. The V and J ends lost 3 bases and 9 bases, in that order; junction bases with no gene match: 12. The CDR3 extends over 15 amino acids. CDR3 residues: CASSSTPGQGLGQYF. CDR3 coding DNA: TGCGCCAGCAGCTCCACACCGGGACAGGGGTTGGGGCAGTACTTC. Full variable domain (rest looked up from reference TRBV5-1 and TRBJ2-7): KAGVTQTPRYLIKTRGQQVTLSCSPISGHRSVSWYQQTPGQGLQFLFEYFSETQRNKGNFPGRFSGRQFSNSRSEMNVSTLELGDSALYLCASSSTPGQGLGQYFGPGTRLTVT.

The V gene is TRBV11-3, the J gene TRBJ2-7, with TRBD1 identical over 10 bases. This CDR3 comprises 15 residues. After removal of 5 bases from V and 2 bases from J, the junction contained 6 bases not matched to a gene. CDR1 and CDR2 from the germline V gene are SGHNT and YENEEA. The CDR3 DNA follows: TGTGCCAGCAGCGCCTCCGGGACAGGGGCCTACGAGCAGTACTTC. The encoded protein is CASSASGTGAYEQYF.

The chain recombines TRBV28 with TRBJ1-2; D not certain. The CDR3 extends over 14 amino acids. Germline values: CDR1 MDHEN, CDR2 SYDVKM. Trimming cost V 4 bases and J 2 bases, with 11 bases left between them. CDR3: CASSSLPGNYGYTF. DNA for the CDR3: TGTGCCAGCAGTTCACTCCCTGGCAACTATGGCTACACCTTC.

Remarks on this clone: Within the sample, other DNA sequences also encode this same CDR3. V and J are TRBV27 and TRBJ1-2; no definite D call. V was pared by 0 bases and J by 3 bases, with 5 bases between. The CDR3 has 13 amino acids. Germline assignment: CDR1 MNHEY and CDR2 SMNVEV (reference sequence). The CDR3, as DNA: TGTGCCAGCAGTTTATCGGGAGACTATGGCTACACCTTC. Translation: CASSLSGDYGYTF.

V gene TRBV6-2 or TRBV6-3 combines with J gene TRBJ2-1; D is undetermined. In germline, CDR1 is MNHEY, CDR2 SVGEGT. The CDR3 consists of 14 residues. V lost 5 bases to trimming and J lost 0 bases, with 8 bases between them. This CDR3 reads CASSRGSSYNEQFF. DNA for the CDR3: TGTGCCAGCAGTCGCGGTAGCTCCTACAATGAGCAGTTCTTC.